This TCR beta chain originates from a study of T-cell memory formation after mild COVID-19. TCRdb itself ran the 5' RACE reads through MiXCR, one entry per CDR3 protein. The sample shows under 650,000 distinct CDR3 sequences, more than 15% of them seen only once. The germline V gene has CDR1 MNHEY and CDR2 SMNVEV (reference sequence). The CDR3 has 15 amino acids. V was trimmed by 6 bases and J by 2 bases, leaving 17 bases between them. Whole-study findings and limits: Whereas later expanders leaned CD4+, clones contracting day 15 to 85 showed a balanced CD4/CD8 makeup.

This clonotype was observed a few times. Its cognate antigen is unknown. The V gene is TRBV27, the J gene TRBJ2-7; weak D call: TRBD1 (6 bases). The clonotype originates from an adult woman who had mild COVID-19 (a few samples of this study predate the infection). Cell type and time point are not known. Sequenced sample: PBMCs or a T cell subset sorted from them (not recorded which). CDR3 nucleotides: TGTGCCAGCAGCTCGAACGAAGGGGGTACCTACGAGCAGTACTTC. Translation gives CASSSNEGGTYEQYF.